Each of the 31 T cell receptor beta chains below was sequenced from the same sample in a study of graft-versus-host responses after intestinal transplantation. Assay used: immunoSEQ multiplex PCR; TCRdb lists only in-frame clones, some missing. Among 150,000 or so clones, over 90% were seen once, and the ten largest hold about 0.18%. These receptors' targets are unknown. The sequencing here drew on unstimulated CD4+ T cells sorted from spleen or lymph node cells, taken before intestinal transplant. The receptors originated from a human donor who received an intestinal transplant.

The chain combines TRBV6-1 with TRBJ2-7, with a tentative D call TRBD1 (5 bases). Deletions cut 6 bases from V and 2 bases from J, with 14 bases between. Germline V CDR1 and CDR2: MNHNS, SASEGT. This CDR3 spans 14 amino acids. The CDR3 DNA is TGTGCCAGCAGGAAACAGGTGCAGGCCTACGAGCAGTACTTC. Translation gives CASRKQVQAYEQYF.

J is TRBJ1-1 and V is TRBV28; D might be TRBD1 (5 bases). Germline CDR1 MDHEN, CDR2 SYDVKM. The CDR3 covers 15 residues. The V gene lost 3 bases and the J gene lost 5 bases, with 16 bases spanning the gap. The CDR3 bases are TGTGCCAGCAGTTTTAGAGGTCCCGAGGGGACTGAAGCTTTCTTT. As protein: CASSFRGPEGTEAFF.

This sequence joins TRBV15 and TRBJ1-5; D unclear. This CDR3 is 15 amino acids long. The ends were cut back, 0 bases at V and 0 bases at J, with 6 bases in the middle. Germline assignment: CDR1 LNHNV and CDR2 YYDKDF (reference sequence). The CDR3: CATSREDGSNQPQHF. The CDR3 nucleotides are TGTGCCACCAGCAGAGAGGACGGTAGCAATCAGCCCCAGCATTTT.

V gene TRBV29-1 combines with J gene TRBJ2-5, with D tentatively TRBD1 (6 bases). From germline, CDR1 is SQVTM and CDR2 ANQGSEA. With 7 bases removed from V and 5 bases from J, the gap between germline ends came to 17 bases. The length of the CDR3 is 13 residues. The DNA of the CDR3 is TGCAGCGCTAGGGCCTCTCAGGGGGAGACCCAGTACTTC. Amino acid sequence: CSARASQGETQYF. Variable domain in full (rest from reference TRBV29-1 and TRBJ2-5): SAVISQKPSRDICQRGTSLTIQCQVDSQVTMMFWYRQQPGQSLTLIATANQGSEATYESGFVIDKFPISRPNLTFSTLTVSNMSPEDSSIYLCSARASQGETQYFGPGTRLLVL.

This rearrangement joins TRBV7-2 to TRBJ1-3, with D perhaps TRBD1 (5 bases). CDR3 length: 14 amino acids. Trimming cost V 1 base and J 7 bases, with 11 bases left between them. Germline-derived CDR1 and CDR2 are SGHTA and FQGNSA. This chain's CDR3 is CASSLVSGPNTIYF. The CDR3 DNA is TGTGCCAGCAGCTTAGTGTCAGGGCCGAACACCATATATTTT.

The rearrangement joins TRBV25-1 to TRBJ2-7, with D possibly being TRBD1 or TRBD2 (5 bases each). Trimming left V 5 bases short and J 1 base short, with 15 bases between. CDR3 length equals 15 residues. Germline assignment: CDR1 MGHDK and CDR2 SYGVNS. CDR3 residues: CASSLQGPGSYEQYF. In DNA form, the CDR3 reads TGTGCCAGCAGTCTTCAGGGCCCGGGGTCCTACGAGCAGTACTTC.

The V and J genes are TRBV5-1 and TRBJ2-7; 12 bases match TRBD2. CDR1 and CDR2 (germline): SGHRS, YFSETQ. This CDR3 contains 16 residues. After removal of 0 bases from V and 4 bases from J, the junction contained 5 bases not matched to a gene. The CDR3 DNA reads as TGCGCCAGCAGCTTGGGCGGACTAGCGGGATTATACGAGCAGTACTTC. This gives the protein CASSLGGLAGLYEQYF.

As concerns this clone: The same CDR3 can be traced to other DNA sequences in this sample. The V call is TRBV7-8, the J call TRBJ2-3; no clear D gene. The germline V gene has CDR1 SGHVS and CDR2 FQNEAQ. V shed 4 bases and J shed 2 bases, with 4 bases lying between them. The CDR3 is 12 residues long. In DNA, the CDR3 is TGTGCCAGCAGCTATTCCACAGATACGCAGTATTTT. Encoded protein: CASSYSTDTQYF.

The V and J genes are TRBV7-9 and TRBJ2-5; 9 bases map to TRBD2. V gave up 1 base and J gave up 11 bases; unmatched junction bases: 11. Looked up from germline, CDR1 is SEHNR and CDR2 is FQNEAQ (reference sequence). This CDR3 contains 15 residues. CDR3 amino acids: CASSLVGITAGGQYF. The CDR3 nucleotides read TGTGCCAGCAGCTTAGTGGGGATAACGGCGGGAGGGCAGTACTTC. Variable domain in full (rest from reference TRBV7-9 and TRBJ2-5): DTGVSQNPRHKITKRGQNVTFRCDPISEHNRLYWYRQTLGQGPEFLTYFQNEAQLEKSRLLSDRFSAERPKGSFSTLEIQRTEQGDSAMYLCASSLVGITAGGQYFGPGTRLLVL.

The rearrangement uses TRBV6-5 and TRBJ1-3; TRBD1 is a possible D gene (6 bases). The V gene's germline CDR1 is MNHEY and CDR2 SVGAGI. The CDR3 is 12 residues long. V was shortened by 5 bases and J by 4 bases, with 6 bases between the two germline ends. The CDR3 DNA follows: TGTGCCAGCAGTGGGGGCGGAAACACCATATATTTT. It encodes CASSGGGNTIYF.

The rearrangement uses TRBV18 and TRBJ2-7; 7 positions match TRBD1. Unmatched junction bases numbered 6, after V lost 1 base and J lost 0 bases. The CDR3 is 16 residues long. Germline V gene sequence: CDR1 KGHSH, CDR2 LQKENI. The CDR3 DNA is TGTGCCAGCTCACCACGGGACAGAGAGAGCTCCTACGAGCAGTACTTC. Its translation is CASSPRDRESSYEQYF.

The rearrangement joins TRBV5-1 to TRBJ2-1; TRBD2 matches 8 bases. Germline V gene lookup returns CDR1 SGHRS and CDR2 YFSETQ. V lost 1 base and J lost 6; bases outside the gene matches: 27. This CDR3 region has 22 residues. The CDR3 here is CASSLPLDGTPTGTRPANEQFF. As DNA, the CDR3 is TGCGCCAGCAGCTTGCCGCTTGACGGGACTCCCACCGGGACTAGACCAGCCAATGAGCAGTTCTTC. Full variable domain (remainder filled in from reference TRBV5-1 and TRBJ2-1): KAGVTQTPRYLIKTRGQQVTLSCSPISGHRSVSWYQQTPGQGLQFLFEYFSETQRNKGNFPGRFSGRQFSNSRSEMNVSTLELGDSALYLCASSLPLDGTPTGTRPANEQFFGPGTRLTVL.

This chain joins TRBV28 and TRBJ2-7, with D perhaps given as TRBD1 or TRBD2 (5 bases each). V was trimmed by 6 bases and J by 3 bases, leaving 12 bases between them. Germline lookup yields CDR1 MDHEN and CDR2 SYDVKM. This CDR3 has 13 amino acids. The chain's CDR3 is CASSRDLGYEQYF. Here the CDR3 DNA reads TGTGCCAGCAGCCGGGACCTGGGCTACGAGCAGTACTTC.

The chain recombines TRBV9 with TRBJ2-7, with D uncertain. Per germline, CDR1 SGDLS and CDR2 YYNGEE. Between the trimmed V and J ends, which lost 0 bases and 3 bases, there was a span of 10 bases. This CDR3 is built from 14 residues. CDR3 residues: CASSVGQELYEQYF. In DNA form, the CDR3 reads TGTGCCAGCAGCGTAGGGCAGGAACTCTACGAGCAGTACTTC.

This clone was seen just once. The CDR3 region has the DNA TGTGCCAGCAGCCTACGACAGGGTGAAGAAAAACTGTTTTTT. Encoded protein: CASSLRQGEEKLFF. This chain connects TRBV5-4 to TRBJ1-4, with 7 bases identical to TRBD1. Per germline, CDR1 SGHNT and CDR2 YYREEE (reference sequence). This CDR3 spans 14 amino acids. Unmatched junction bases numbered 8, after V lost 4 bases and J lost 8 bases.

The rearrangement uses TRBV10-2 and TRBJ2-1; possibly TRBD2 for D (6 bases). This CDR3 spans 14 amino acids. V shed 5 bases and J shed 4 bases, with 12 bases lying between them. Germline V lookup: CDR1 WSHSY, CDR2 SAAADI. CDR3 nucleotide sequence: TGCGCCAGCAGTCCAGCGGGCGGGTACAATGAGCAGTTCTTC. This translates into CASSPAGGYNEQFF.

The chain joins TRBV30 to TRBJ2-3; the D gene is possibly TRBD1 (5 bases). CDR3 size: 13 residues. V lost 2 bases, J lost 5 bases, and 11 bases lay in between. From germline, CDR1 is GTSNPN and CDR2 SVGIG (reference sequence). CDR3 DNA: TGTGCCTGGAGTAGGGGCCGCGGAGATACGCAGTATTTT. Translated: CAWSRGRGDTQYF.

The chain employs TRBV4-1 and TRBJ1-1; D may be TRBD1 (5 bases). The ends were cut back, 0 bases at V and 0 bases at J, with 8 bases in the middle. Germline V gene lookup returns CDR1 MGHRA and CDR2 YSYEKL. The CDR3 runs 15 residues. In nucleotides, the CDR3 is TGCGCCAGCAGCCAAGAGGGGACGGTGAACACTGAAGCTTTCTTT. Translated: CASSQEGTVNTEAFF.

About this clone itself: Other DNA sequences of this sample code for an identical CDR3. This chain uses TRBV5-1 with TRBJ1-4; 9 positions match TRBD1. The J segment lost 5 bases and the V segment lost 3 bases, leaving 2 bases of the junction unmatched. Per the germline V gene, CDR1 is SGHRS and CDR2 is YFSETQ. The CDR3 contains 14 residues. CDR3 loop: CASSSGTGNEKLFF. DNA of the CDR3: TGCGCCAGCAGCTCGGGGACAGGGAATGAAAAACTGTTTTTT.

In this sample, this clone turned up once. The chain has TRBV30 and TRBJ2-5, with unresolved D. Trimming took off 0 bases at V and 6 bases at J, with 14 bases between the two ends. The CDR3 is made up of 14 amino acids. Per germline, CDR1 GTSNPN and CDR2 SVGIG (reference sequence). The CDR3 bases are TGTGCCTGGAGTGTAGGGATTGGTATGAAGACCCAGTACTTC. This codes for CAWSVGIGMKTQYF.

On this clone itself: This sample includes further DNA sequences coding for the same CDR3. The chain couples TRBV14 to TRBJ1-1; 7 bases agree with TRBD1. In germline, CDR1 is SGHDN, CDR2 FVKESK. The CDR3 contains 13 residues. V gave up 4 bases and J gave up 5 bases; unmatched junction bases: 4. CDR3 coding DNA: TGTGCCAGCAGCCGAACACAGGGGACTGAAGCTTTCTTT. This encodes CASSRTQGTEAFF.

V usage is TRBV25-1 and J usage is TRBJ2-5; D remains unclear. Per germline, CDR1 MGHDK and CDR2 SYGVNS. V shed 8 bases and J shed 6 bases, with 16 bases lying between them. The CDR3 is 13 amino acids. CDR3 amino acids: CASESLSRKTQYF. CDR3 coding DNA: TGTGCCAGCGAAAGCCTATCGAGGAAGACCCAGTACTTC.

The chain uses TRBV11-2 and TRBJ1-1; D call uncertain. V lost 1 base and J 1 base, leaving 7 bases between the germline ends. The length of the CDR3 is 14 residues. Germline loops: CDR1 SGHAT, CDR2 FQNNGV. This CDR3 is CASSLAHTNTEAFF. The CDR3 DNA follows: TGTGCCAGCAGCTTAGCGCATACGAACACTGAAGCTTTCTTT. The full variable domain, in which reference TRBV11-2 and TRBJ1-1 provide the parts outside the CDR3, is EAGVAQSPRYKIIEKRQSVAFWCNPISGHATLYWYQQILGQGPKLLIQFQNNGVVDDSQLPKDRFSAERLKGVDSTLKIQPAKLEDSAVYLCASSLAHTNTEAFFGQGTRLTVV.

This chain uses TRBV25-1 with TRBJ2-1, with D perhaps matching TRBD2 (6 bases). The germline CDR1 and CDR2 sequences are MGHDK and SYGVNS. This CDR3 has 15 amino acids. V dropped 2 bases and J dropped 3 bases, with 11 bases sitting between them. The CDR3 is CASSEPSGRYNEQFF. The CDR3 DNA reads as TGTGCCAGCAGTGAACCCAGCGGGCGCTACAATGAGCAGTTCTTC.

The sample holds a few counts of this clone. This chain joins TRBV6-1 and TRBJ2-7; D is ambiguous. The V gene's germline CDR1 is MNHNS and CDR2 SASEGT. The V end lost 3 bases, the J end lost 3 bases, and 9 bases lay between the germline ends. This CDR3 comprises 13 residues. CDR3 sequence: CASSEGPSYEQYF. The CDR3 nucleotides are TGTGCCAGCAGTGAGGGCCCTAGCTACGAGCAGTACTTC.

The chain couples TRBV5-1 to TRBJ1-4; 7 nucleotides align to TRBD1. Germline trimming cut 3 bases from V and 6 bases from J; bases unmatched to any gene: 5. The germline gives CDR1 SGHRS, CDR2 YFSETQ. The length of the CDR3 is 14 residues. The CDR3 region is CASSSGTEDEKLFF. CDR3 nucleotide sequence: TGCGCCAGCAGCTCGGGGACAGAGGATGAAAAACTGTTTTTT.

The rearrangement joins TRBV18 to TRBJ1-4; 7 bases match TRBD1. The CDR3 consists of 15 residues. CDR1 and CDR2 from the germline V gene are KGHSH and LQKENI. V trimming: 2 bases; J trimming: 5 bases; junction bases outside the gene matches: 5. CDR3 amino acids: CASSPGQGVNEKLFF. Written as DNA, the CDR3 is TGTGCCAGCTCACCAGGGCAGGGGGTGAATGAAAAACTGTTTTTT. The full variable domain, its missing parts supplied by reference TRBV18 and TRBJ1-4, is NAGVMQNPRHLVRRRGQEARLRCSPMKGHSHVYWYRQLPEEGLKFMVYLQKENIIDESGMPKERFSAEFPKEGPSILRIQQVVRGDSAAYFCASSPGQGVNEKLFFGSGTQLSVL.

This chain connects TRBV28 to TRBJ2-7, with 10 nucleotides matching TRBD2. The CDR3 consists of 15 residues. The V gene end was trimmed by 6 bases and the J gene end by 4 bases; junction bases not matched to a gene: 9. Germline CDR1 and CDR2: MDHEN and SYDVKM. This CDR3 is CASRPTGTSDYEQYF. CDR3 bases: TGTGCCAGCAGACCAACCGGGACTAGCGATTACGAGCAGTACTTC.

This rearrangement joins TRBV5-4 to TRBJ1-4, with 7 bases fitting TRBD1. The CDR3 extends over 17 amino acids. The V gene's germline CDR1 is SGHNT and CDR2 YYREEE (reference sequence). Trimming cost V 0 bases and J 3 bases; bases outside gene matches: 8. The chain's CDR3 is CASSLGGTASSNEKLFF. The CDR3, as DNA: TGTGCCAGCAGCTTGGGGGGGACAGCTTCTTCTAATGAAAAACTGTTTTTT.

The chain combines TRBV18 with TRBJ2-1; 11 bases line up with TRBD2. Looked up from germline, CDR1 is KGHSH and CDR2 is LQKENI. There are 17 residues in the CDR3. V shed 5 bases, J shed 4 bases, and the junction held 10 bases outside the gene matches. The CDR3: CASSSTSGNLQYNEQFF. The DNA of the CDR3 is TGTGCCAGCTCATCGACTAGCGGGAACCTACAATACAATGAGCAGTTCTTC.

This chain uses TRBV5-1 with TRBJ2-3, with 12 bases fitting TRBD2. The J segment lost 6 bases and the V segment lost 4 bases, leaving 9 bases of the junction unmatched. The germline V gene has CDR1 SGHRS and CDR2 YFSETQ. CDR3 length: 16 amino acids. CDR3 DNA sequence: TGCGCCAGCAGCGCGACTAGCGGGAGTGTCTGGGATACGCAGTATTTT. It is translated as CASSATSGSVWDTQYF.